This TCR beta chain came from a study of response to subunit inactivated influenza vaccine. Overall study results and limits: Every seasonal influenza vaccination brings in few new T cells, the authors suggested.

In its sample, this clonotype was seen many times. The target antigen is unknown. TCRdb reprocessed the RT-PCR reads with MiXCR, giving one entry per CDR3 protein. The repertoire has about 500,000 distinct CDR3 sequences, 7.2% of them found once; the top ten carry 13%. CDR3 length: 13 amino acids. Trimming removed 1 base from V and 5 bases from J, with 5 bases in between. Germline V CDR1 and CDR2: LGHNA, YNFKEQ. The clonotype comes from a man aged 45 to 75 who received an inactivated influenza vaccine. V usage is TRBV4-2 and J usage is TRBJ1-4, with D hard to call. Specimen: PBMCs from blood, collected less than 25 months after vaccination. CDR3 nucleotides: TGTGCCAGCAGCCAAGCCTTAAATGAAAAACTGTTTTTT. Residues: CASSQALNEKLFF.